These 17 T cell receptor beta chains share one sample of origin, sequenced in a study of shared clonotypes between healthy human individuals. The assay was immunoSEQ multiplex PCR, and TCRdb's table has in-frame clones only and misses some. This sample carries fewer than 1.8 million clones, approximately 98.5% of them seen once, and the ten largest clones take roughly 0.36%. The sequenced material came from naive CD4+ T cells sorted from blood. Subset defined: CD45RA+ positively selected. The receptors originated from a man younger than 40 in good health.

About this clone itself: The sample carries other DNA sequences with the same CDR3. This chain connects TRBV20-1 to TRBJ2-5; D unclear. CDR1 DFQATT and CDR2 SNEGSKA come from the germline V gene (reference sequence). CDR3 size: 11 residues. Trimming stripped 1 base from V and 2 bases from J, with 2 bases between. CDR3 coding DNA: TGCAGTGCTAGAGGGCAAGAGACCCAGTACTTC. This encodes CSARGQETQYF.

This clone was seen a single time. The chain employs TRBV28 and TRBJ2-5; D may be TRBD2 (5 bases). The ends were cut back, 7 bases at V and 5 bases at J, with 23 bases in the middle. Germline V gives CDR1 MDHEN, CDR2 SYDVKM. The CDR3 is 16 residues long. The CDR3 protein is CASTPGALVEVETQYF. DNA for the CDR3: TGTGCCAGCACCCCTGGCGCCTTGGTGGAGGTGGAGACCCAGTACTTC.

Concerning this clone: The sample has other DNA sequences that encode this CDR3 too. The rearrangement joins TRBV7-2 to TRBJ2-7; D ambiguous. Germline V gene lookup returns CDR1 SGHTA and CDR2 FQGNSA. Trimming removed 5 bases at V and 3 bases at J, with 8 bases between. This CDR3 has 12 amino acids. The CDR3 loop reads CASSPRGYEQYF. CDR3 nucleotides: TGTGCCAGCAGCCCACGAGGCTACGAGCAGTACTTC.

This chain connects TRBV28 to TRBJ1-5; TRBD1 matches at 8 bases. After removal of 7 bases from V and 4 bases from J, the junction contained 3 bases not matched to a gene. The CDR3 extends over 13 amino acids. Per germline, CDR1 MDHEN and CDR2 SYDVKM. For the CDR3, the DNA is TGTGCCAGCAAAACAGGGGGAAATCAGCCCCAGCATTTT. This sequence encodes CASKTGGNQPQHF.

The chain is built from TRBV19 and TRBJ2-5; 9 bases fit TRBD1. Germline assignment: CDR1 LNHDA and CDR2 SQIVND (reference sequence). Germline trimming cut 0 bases from V and 9 bases from J; bases unmatched to any gene: 8. The CDR3 consists of 15 residues. The CDR3 region is CASSIEDRGDRAQYF. The CDR3 nucleotides read TGTGCCAGTAGTATAGAGGACAGGGGAGATCGTGCCCAGTACTTC.

This chain uses TRBV2 with TRBJ2-7, with TRBD2 matching 9 bases. Germline V gene sequence: CDR1 SNHLY, CDR2 FYNNEI. V shed 6 bases, J shed 2 bases, and the junction held 5 bases outside the gene matches. CDR3 length equals 14 residues. CDR3: CASRPGLAPYEQYF. CDR3 DNA: TGTGCCAGCAGGCCGGGACTAGCCCCCTACGAGCAGTACTTC.

A single count supports this clone. This chain joins TRBV10-1 and TRBJ2-3; no reliable D call. The CDR3 extends over 15 amino acids. The V end was cut by 1 base, the J end by 0 bases, with 8 bases between. The V gene's germline CDR1 is WNHNN and CDR2 SYGVQD (reference sequence). CDR3 sequence (DNA): TGCGCCAGCAGTGAGTTTCCAGAAAGCACAGATACGCAGTATTTT. Protein product: CASSEFPESTDTQYF.

The V call is TRBV18, the J call TRBJ1-2; D remains unclear. V lost 3 bases, J lost 7 bases, and 12 bases lay in between. The CDR3 totals 13 residues. Germline V gene lookup returns CDR1 KGHSH and CDR2 LQKENI. CDR3 sequence reads: CASSPPSGSGYTF. DNA for the CDR3: TGTGCCAGCTCACCCCCCTCCGGCTCTGGCTACACCTTC. Full variable domain (outside the CDR3, taken from reference TRBV18 and TRBJ1-2): NAGVMQNPRHLVRRRGQEARLRCSPMKGHSHVYWYRQLPEEGLKFMVYLQKENIIDESGMPKERFSAEFPKEGPSILRIQQVVRGDSAAYFCASSPPSGSGYTFGSGTRLTVV.

This chain uses TRBV5-1 with TRBJ2-5, with D possibly being TRBD2 (5 bases). Trimming cost V 3 bases and J 6 bases, with 15 bases left between them. Germline CDR1 and CDR2: SGHRS and YFSETQ. The CDR3 has 14 amino acids. As DNA, the CDR3 is TGCGCCAGCAGCTCCGGCCTGGAGGAAAAGACCCAGTACTTC. Encoded protein: CASSSGLEEKTQYF.

This clone was seen once. This sequence joins TRBV5-1 and TRBJ1-2; 7 bases map to TRBD1. Germline V gene lookup returns CDR1 SGHRS and CDR2 YFSETQ. V gave up 4 bases and J gave up 6 bases; unmatched junction bases: 9. This CDR3 has 14 residues. CDR3 DNA sequence: TGCGCCAGCAGCCTGTTTCCGGGACAGCATGGCTACACCTTC. This encodes CASSLFPGQHGYTF. The full variable domain, its missing parts supplied by reference TRBV5-1 and TRBJ1-2, is KAGVTQTPRYLIKTRGQQVTLSCSPISGHRSVSWYQQTPGQGLQFLFEYFSETQRNKGNFPGRFSGRQFSNSRSEMNVSTLELGDSALYLCASSLFPGQHGYTFGSGTRLTVV.

The chain joins TRBV10-1 to TRBJ1-2, with unresolved D. Germline V gene sequence: CDR1 WNHNN, CDR2 SYGVQD (reference sequence). The CDR3 spans 13 residues. Between the trimmed V and J ends, which lost 0 bases and 0 bases, there was a span of 2 bases. The CDR3 region is CASSESPNYGYTF. DNA for the CDR3: TGCGCCAGCAGTGAGTCCCCTAACTATGGCTACACCTTC.

This sequence joins TRBV28 and TRBJ2-2, with D perhaps matching TRBD1 (6 bases). Germline CDR1 reads MDHEN; CDR2 reads SYDVKM. Deletions cut 5 bases from V and 6 bases from J, with 16 bases between. The length of the CDR3 is 15 residues. CDR3 amino acids: CASSPPWGQAGELFF. The CDR3, as DNA: TGTGCCAGCAGTCCCCCGTGGGGACAAGCCGGGGAGCTGTTTTTT.

The CDR3 bases are TGTGCCAGCAGGGTGGTCGGGGGGAACACCGGGGAGCTGTTTTTT. It translates to CASRVVGGNTGELFF. The chain couples TRBV7-2 to TRBJ2-2; D is possibly TRBD2 (6 bases). The CDR3 is 15 residues long. From germline, CDR1 is SGHTA and CDR2 FQGNSA. V lost 6 bases and J 1 base, leaving 12 bases between the germline ends.

This clone was detected once. The CDR3 DNA sequence: TGTGCCAGCAGCTTCCATCTAGGCCCCTCGAACACCGGGGAGCTGTTTTTT. Translated, it gives CASSFHLGPSNTGELFF. V usage is TRBV11-2 and J usage is TRBJ2-2; D gene uncertain. Germline CDR1 SGHAT, CDR2 FQNNGV. There are 17 residues in the CDR3. Trimming pared 3 bases from V and 0 bases from J, leaving 14 bases between.

The chain carries TRBV29-1 and TRBJ2-1; D not certain. Germline V gene lookup returns CDR1 SQVTM and CDR2 ANQGSEA. The length of the CDR3 is 12 residues. The V end lost 4 bases, the J end lost 6 bases, and 10 bases lay between the germline ends. CDR3 coding DNA: TGCAGCGTTGCAGGACCGGGCAATGAGCAGTTCTTC. Its translation is CSVAGPGNEQFF.

This chain connects TRBV13 to TRBJ2-4; TRBD2 matches 7 bases. Per the germline V gene, CDR1 is PRHDT and CDR2 is FYEKMQ (reference sequence). After removal of 4 bases from V and 6 bases from J, the junction contained 15 bases not matched to a gene. This CDR3 contains 17 residues. DNA of the CDR3: TGTGCCAGCAGCTCCCCGTTCGGCGGGGGACCCGTAAACATTCAGTACTTC. Protein: CASSSPFGGGPVNIQYF.

The CDR3 coding sequence is TGTGCCAGCAGCTTAGACGGGCGTTACGAGCAGTACTTC. Encoded protein: CASSLDGRYEQYF. The chain is built from TRBV7-9 and TRBJ2-7; D is ambiguous. V lost 1 base, J lost 4 bases, and 8 bases lay in between. CDR3 length: 13 amino acids. CDR1 is SEHNR and CDR2 is FQNEAQ in the germline V gene (reference sequence).